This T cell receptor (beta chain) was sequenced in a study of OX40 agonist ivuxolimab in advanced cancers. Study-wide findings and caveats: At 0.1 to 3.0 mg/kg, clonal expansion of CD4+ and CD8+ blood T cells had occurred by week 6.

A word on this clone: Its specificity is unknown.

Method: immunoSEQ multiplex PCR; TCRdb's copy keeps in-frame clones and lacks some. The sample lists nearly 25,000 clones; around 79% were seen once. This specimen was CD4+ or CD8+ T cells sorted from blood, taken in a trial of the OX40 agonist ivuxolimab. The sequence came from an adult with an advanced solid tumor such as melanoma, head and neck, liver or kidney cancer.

In DNA form, the CDR3 reads TGTGCCAGCAGGGACAGGGGGCGGGGGGGGAACACTGAAGCTTTCTTT. Protein: CASRDRGRGGNTEAFF. The gene calls are TRBV7-9 and TRBJ1-1; 11 bases are a match to TRBD1. The trim removed 6 bases at V and 1 base at J, leaving 7 bases unmatched. Germline V gives CDR1 SEHNR, CDR2 FQNEAQ (reference sequence). The CDR3 has 16 residues.